Below are 13 T cell receptor beta chains sequenced from a single sample in a study of blood T cell repertoires in COVID-19. Only in-frame clones appear in the TCRdb table, and some are missing; sequencing was by immunoSEQ multiplex PCR. The sample lists tens of thousands of clones; approximately 85% were seen once. Sequencing input: peripheral blood. The source is a human donor in a cohort sampled during active COVID-19.

This clone is a singleton in its sample. V is TRBV6-2 or TRBV6-3 and J is TRBJ2-7; 13 bases are a match to TRBD2. The germline V gene encodes CDR1 MNHEY and CDR2 SVGEGT. V trimming: 4 bases; J trimming: 4 bases; junction bases outside the gene matches: 4. The CDR3 sequence is 15 residues long. Here the CDR3 DNA reads TGTGCCAGCAGTTCCCGGACTAGCGGGGGTTACGAGCAGTACTTC. Protein sequence: CASSSRTSGGYEQYF.

The gene calls are TRBV5-5 and TRBJ1-2, with unresolved D. The ends were cut back, 0 bases at V and 5 bases at J, with 8 bases in the middle. This CDR3 comprises 13 residues. The germline CDR1 and CDR2 sequences are SGHKS and YYEKEE (reference sequence). The CDR3: CASSLGRMYGYTF. In DNA, the CDR3 is TGTGCCAGCAGCTTGGGGAGAATGTATGGCTACACCTTC.

V usage is TRBV5-6 and J usage is TRBJ2-2; weak D call: TRBD2 (5 bases). Trimming shortened V by 0 bases and J by 4 bases, and 13 bases separated the two germline ends. The CDR3 contains 16 residues. Germline CDR1 SGHDT, CDR2 YYEEEE. The chain's CDR3 is CASSLAGGLVTGELFF. Written as DNA, the CDR3 is TGTGCCAGCAGCTTGGCCGGCGGACTGGTCACCGGGGAGCTGTTTTTT.

V and J are TRBV6-5 and TRBJ1-2, with a tentative D call TRBD1 (5 bases). Germline assignment: CDR1 MNHEY and CDR2 SVGAGI. This CDR3 comprises 16 residues. V was cut by 1 base and J by 4 bases, with 16 bases left in between. CDR3: CASSYFGGVQGYGYTF. The CDR3 DNA reads as TGTGCCAGCAGTTACTTCGGGGGGGTTCAAGGCTATGGCTACACCTTC.

The gene calls are TRBV7-9 and TRBJ1-2; 7 bases align to TRBD1. The CDR3 runs 15 residues. Germline values: CDR1 SEHNR, CDR2 FQNEAQ (reference sequence). V was pared by 2 bases and J by 4 bases, with 7 bases of the junction left unmatched. The chain's CDR3 is CASSLSGGGGYGYTF. The CDR3 nucleotides read TGTGCCAGCAGCTTAAGTGGAGGGGGCGGCTATGGCTACACCTTC. Variable domain in full (rest from reference TRBV7-9 and TRBJ1-2): DTGVSQNPRHKITKRGQNVTFRCDPISEHNRLYWYRQTLGQGPEFLTYFQNEAQLEKSRLLSDRFSAERPKGSFSTLEIQRTEQGDSAMYLCASSLSGGGGYGYTFGSGTRLTVV.

Only one count was recorded for this clone. The DNA for the CDR3 is TGCAGTGCGAGTCGGAGGAGGGAGGAAAAACTGTTTTTT. It yields the protein CSASRRREEKLFF. The rearrangement links TRBV20-1 to TRBJ1-4; D unclear. Trimming took off 6 bases at V and 8 bases at J, with 16 bases between the two ends. Germline-derived CDR1 and CDR2 are DFQATT and SNEGSKA (reference sequence). The CDR3 length is 13 residues.

CDR3 protein: CASSQERASGGAIMSTDTQYF. As DNA, the CDR3 is TGTGCCAGCAGCCAAGAAAGGGCTAGCGGGGGGGCGATTATGAGCACAGATACGCAGTATTTT. The rearrangement links TRBV3-1 (or the pseudogene TRBV3-2) to TRBJ2-3; 12 bases are shared with TRBD2. The germline gives CDR1 LGHDT, CDR2 YNNKEL (reference sequence). Trimming took 0 bases from V and 0 from J; bases not matched to a gene: 13. The CDR3 is made up of 21 amino acids.

Concerning this clone: Other DNA sequences in the sample encode the same CDR3. The chain has TRBV18 and TRBJ2-7; a possible D gene is TRBD2 (6 bases). Looked up from germline, CDR1 is KGHSH and CDR2 is LQKENI. V lost 2 bases to trimming and J lost 7 bases, with 9 bases between them. The CDR3 extends over 12 amino acids. This chain's CDR3 is CASSPGAGEQYF. The CDR3 nucleotides read TGTGCCAGCTCACCAGGGGCGGGGGAGCAGTACTTC.

A few counts support this clone. The chain links TRBV7-3 to TRBJ2-1, with 8 bases identical to TRBD2. CDR1 and CDR2 from the germline V gene are SGHTA and FQGTGA. V lost 2 bases to trimming and J lost 9 bases; unmatched junction nucleotides: 9. The CDR3 runs to 15 residues. CDR3 amino acids: CASSLPGGLLSEQFF. The CDR3 nucleotides read TGTGCCAGCAGCTTACCGGGGGGGCTTCTCAGTGAGCAGTTCTTC.

J is TRBJ1-4 and V is TRBV4-1, with 9 bases fitting TRBD1. This CDR3 is 16 amino acids long. Germline V lookup: CDR1 MGHRA, CDR2 YSYEKL. Trimming took 4 bases from V and 0 from J; bases not matched to a gene: 3. CDR3 bases: TGCGCCAGCAGCCGGGACAGGGTTACAACTAATGAAAAACTGTTTTTT. Its translation is CASSRDRVTTNEKLFF.

In its sample, this clone was seen a few times. The chain has TRBV4-1 and TRBJ2-2; TRBD1 is a possible D gene (5 bases). This CDR3 spans 16 amino acids. Germline V gene lookup returns CDR1 MGHRA and CDR2 YSYEKL. V was trimmed by 8 bases and J by 2 bases, leaving 18 bases between them. The CDR3 here is CASRTTAGSNTGELFF. The CDR3 DNA is TGCGCCAGCCGAACGACGGCAGGGTCCAACACCGGGGAGCTGTTTTTT.

V is TRBV18 and J is TRBJ2-3; TRBD1 matches 8 bases. CDR1 is KGHSH and CDR2 is LQKENI in the germline V gene. After removal of 6 bases from V and 4 bases from J, the junction contained 9 bases not matched to a gene. The CDR3 consists of 15 residues. This CDR3 reads CASSPQGARADTQYF. CDR3 bases: TGTGCCAGCTCCCCCCAGGGGGCTCGGGCAGATACGCAGTATTTT. The full variable domain, rest sourced from reference TRBV18 and TRBJ2-3, is NAGVMQNPRHLVRRRGQEARLRCSPMKGHSHVYWYRQLPEEGLKFMVYLQKENIIDESGMPKERFSAEFPKEGPSILRIQQVVRGDSAAYFCASSPQGARADTQYFGPGTRLTVL.

This clone was counted a single time. The rearrangement joins TRBV2 to TRBJ1-1, with D perhaps TRBD1 (5 bases). Germline values: CDR1 SNHLY, CDR2 FYNNEI. The CDR3 is made up of 11 amino acids. V was trimmed by 8 bases and J by 5 bases, leaving 9 bases between them. The DNA of the CDR3 is TGTGCCAGCCAGGGTCGGACTGAAGCTTTCTTT. Translated: CASQGRTEAFF.